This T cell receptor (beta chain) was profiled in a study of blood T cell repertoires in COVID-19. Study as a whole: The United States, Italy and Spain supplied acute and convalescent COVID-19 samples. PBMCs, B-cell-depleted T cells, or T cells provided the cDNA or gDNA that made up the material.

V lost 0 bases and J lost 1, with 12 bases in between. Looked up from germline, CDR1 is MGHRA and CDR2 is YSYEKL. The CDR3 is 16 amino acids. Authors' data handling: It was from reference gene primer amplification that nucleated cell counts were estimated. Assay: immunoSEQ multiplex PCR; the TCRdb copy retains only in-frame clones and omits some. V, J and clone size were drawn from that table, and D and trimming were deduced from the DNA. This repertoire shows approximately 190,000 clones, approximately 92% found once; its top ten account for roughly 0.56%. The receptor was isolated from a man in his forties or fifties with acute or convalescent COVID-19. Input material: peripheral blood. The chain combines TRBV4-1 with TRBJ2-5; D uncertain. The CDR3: CASSQDSSELQETQYF. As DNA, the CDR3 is TGCGCCAGCAGCCAAGATAGCAGCGAACTCCAAGAGACCCAGTACTTC.